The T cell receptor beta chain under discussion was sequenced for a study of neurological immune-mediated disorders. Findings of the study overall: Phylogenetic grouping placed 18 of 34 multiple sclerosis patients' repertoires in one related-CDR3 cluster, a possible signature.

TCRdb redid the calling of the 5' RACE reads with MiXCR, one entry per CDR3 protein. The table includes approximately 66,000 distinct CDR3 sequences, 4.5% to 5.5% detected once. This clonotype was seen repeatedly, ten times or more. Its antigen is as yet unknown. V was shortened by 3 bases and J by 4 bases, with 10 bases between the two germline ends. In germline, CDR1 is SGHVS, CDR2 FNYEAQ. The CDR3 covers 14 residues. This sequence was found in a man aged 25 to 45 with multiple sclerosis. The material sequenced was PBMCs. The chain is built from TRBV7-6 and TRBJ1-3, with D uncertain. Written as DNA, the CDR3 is TGTGCCAGCAGCTTGAGCAGATCCGGAAACACCATATATTTT. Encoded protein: CASSLSRSGNTIYF.